This TCR beta chain was sequenced during a study of cytomegalovirus exposure and HLA in healthy donors. The PCR employed 60 Vbeta primers together with 13 Jbeta primers. Measured with immunoSEQ multiplex PCR; TCRdb has only the in-frame clones, and not every one. Of 130,000 to 150,000 clones listed, 76% are singletons. The CDR3 runs to 17 residues. With 0 bases removed from V and 3 bases from J, the gap between germline ends came to 14 bases. Germline-derived CDR1 and CDR2 are LNHNV and YYDKDF (reference sequence). Sequencing input: PBMCs. This clonotype was sampled from a man aged 18 to 29 in good health and CMV-seronegative. The genes are TRBV15 and TRBJ2-2; no definite D call. The CDR3: CATSRDITGYHTGELFF. The CDR3 DNA reads TGTGCCACCAGCAGAGATATAACCGGGTACCACACCGGGGAGCTGTTTTTT.